These 30 T cell receptor beta chains share one sample of origin, sequenced in a study of blood T cell repertoires in COVID-19. Generated by immunoSEQ multiplex PCR, the TCRdb table keeps only in-frame clones and is missing some. The sample holds 200,000 to 250,000 clones; over 70% are singletons and the top ten take about 7%. Specimen: peripheral blood. The receptors stem from a woman between 65 and 79 years old with acute or convalescent COVID-19.

V is TRBV2 and J is TRBJ1-2, with 9 positions matching TRBD1. The CDR3 contains 13 residues. CDR1 and CDR2 from the germline V gene are SNHLY and FYNNEI. The ends lost 6 bases at V and 7 bases at J; junction bases unmatched: 6. The CDR3 region is CASSPGQGGGYTF. In DNA form, the CDR3 reads TGTGCCAGCAGCCCGGGACAGGGAGGTGGCTACACCTTC.

The rearrangement uses TRBV5-6 and TRBJ2-2; D is possibly TRBD1 (5 bases). V was trimmed by 0 bases and J by 4 bases, leaving 13 bases between them. CDR3 length: 16 amino acids. The germline V gene encodes CDR1 SGHDT and CDR2 YYEEEE. DNA for the CDR3: TGTGCCAGCAGCTTGGTATCAGGGTATGTCACCGGGGAGCTGTTTTTT. It specifies CASSLVSGYVTGELFF.

The rearrangement joins TRBV2 to TRBJ2-3, with D possibly matching TRBD1 (6 bases). Trimming took off 6 bases at V and 1 base at J, with 11 bases between the two ends. The length of the CDR3 is 14 residues. Germline V gene sequence: CDR1 SNHLY, CDR2 FYNNEI. The CDR3 nucleotides are TGTGCCAGCAGACTTGCAGGGGGCACAGATACGCAGTATTTT. Protein: CASRLAGGTDTQYF.

CDR3 sequence (DNA): TGTGCCAGCTCACCAGCCGATTTTCGGGGGGCTGAAGCTTTCTTT. The encoded protein is CASSPADFRGAEAFF. The chain links TRBV18 to TRBJ1-1, with TRBD1 as a possible D gene (5 bases). The ends were cut back, 2 bases at V and 6 bases at J, with 16 bases in the middle. CDR3 size: 15 residues. In germline, CDR1 is KGHSH, CDR2 LQKENI.

The chain has TRBV6-1 and TRBJ2-7, with D unresolved. Germline CDR1 and CDR2: MNHNS and SASEGT. This CDR3 has 14 amino acids. The V end lost 1 base, the J end lost 8 bases, and 15 bases lay between the germline ends. CDR3 in amino acids: CASSEDVPQYQQYF. The CDR3 nucleotides read TGTGCCAGCAGTGAAGACGTTCCCCAGTACCAGCAGTACTTC.

The chain uses TRBV3-1 (or the pseudogene TRBV3-2) and TRBJ1-6; D is unresolved. V gave up 2 bases and J gave up 6 bases, with 5 bases separating them. This CDR3 has 13 residues. Germline values: CDR1 LGHDT, CDR2 YNNKEL (reference sequence). CDR3 sequence: CASSQTPNSPLHF. CDR3 DNA: TGTGCCAGCAGCCAAACACCTAATTCACCCCTCCACTTT.

The rearrangement links TRBV3-1 (or the pseudogene TRBV3-2) to TRBJ2-3; 9 positions match TRBD2. V was pared by 0 bases and J by 7 bases, with 8 bases of the junction left unmatched. The CDR3 covers 16 residues. Germline V CDR1 and CDR2: LGHDT, YNNKEL (reference sequence). Written as DNA, the CDR3 is TGTGCCAGCAGCCAAGATGGCGGGGGGGCGGATTATACGCAGTATTTT. It yields the protein CASSQDGGGADYTQYF.

This chain links TRBV5-5 with TRBJ1-2; the D is unclear. The germline V gene has CDR1 SGHKS and CDR2 YYEKEE (reference sequence). This CDR3 has 13 residues. Trimming cost V 4 bases and J 4 bases, with 11 bases left between them. The CDR3 sequence is CASSPANRYGYTF. CDR3 in DNA: TGTGCCAGCAGCCCAGCGAATCGCTATGGCTACACCTTC.

The rearrangement links TRBV6-5 to TRBJ2-7, with 13 nucleotides matching TRBD2. The germline V gene encodes CDR1 MNHEY and CDR2 SVGAGI. V lost 5 bases and J lost 2; bases outside the gene matches: 3. There are 15 residues in the CDR3. CDR3 sequence: CASSPTSGGPYEQYF. The CDR3 bases are TGTGCCAGCAGTCCGACTAGCGGGGGGCCCTACGAGCAGTACTTC.

The V gene is TRBV9, the J gene TRBJ2-1; maybe TRBD2 (7 bases). Germline loops: CDR1 SGDLS, CDR2 YYNGEE. The CDR3 contains 19 residues. The V and J ends lost 3 bases and 8 bases respectively, with 30 bases between them. The CDR3 spells CASSAQTGRGGARVDEQFF. CDR3 sequence (DNA): TGTGCCAGCAGCGCCCAAACTGGAAGGGGGGGGGCCAGGGTTGATGAGCAGTTCTTC.

In the case of this clone: This sample also contains other DNA sequences that code for the same CDR3. The chain carries TRBV11-2 and TRBJ1-4; D ambiguous. Germline CDR1 and CDR2: SGHAT and FQNNGV. The CDR3 covers 14 residues. The V end lost 5 bases, the J end lost 7 bases, and 14 bases lay between the germline ends. CDR3 nucleotides: TGTGCCAGCAGCCGAGACCGGGGTGGTGAAAAACTGTTTTTT. This gives the protein CASSRDRGGEKLFF.

This clone was counted only a few times. The chain is built from TRBV4-3 and TRBJ2-3; maybe TRBD2 (5 bases). The germline V and J ends were trimmed by 1 base and 4 bases, with 12 bases remaining between them. The germline gives CDR1 LGHNA, CDR2 YSLEER. CDR3 size: 15 residues. This CDR3 reads CASSQGNSEADTQYF. The DNA for the CDR3 is TGCGCCAGCAGCCAAGGGAATAGCGAGGCAGATACGCAGTATTTT.

The gene calls are TRBV3-1 (or the pseudogene TRBV3-2) and TRBJ2-1, with D possibly TRBD1 on 6 matching bases. V was shortened by 4 bases and J by 14 bases, with 21 bases between the two germline ends. Germline values: CDR1 LGHDT, CDR2 YNNKEL (reference sequence). CDR3 size: 14 residues. DNA for the CDR3: TGTGCCAGCAGCCGCCTGGCGCAGGTGGGGGCTGAGTTCTTC. This codes for CASSRLAQVGAEFF.

The chain links TRBV7-2 to TRBJ1-2; TRBD1 aligns across 9 bases. The germline gives CDR1 SGHTA, CDR2 FQGNSA. The V gene end was trimmed by 5 bases and the J gene end by 4 bases; junction bases not matched to a gene: 5. This CDR3 has 14 residues. CDR3 sequence (DNA): TGTGCCAGCAGCCGGGACAGGGAAGGCTATGGCTACACCTTC. Encoded protein: CASSRDREGYGYTF.

J is TRBJ1-4 and V is TRBV12-3 or TRBV12-4; the D is unclear. Trimming pared 6 bases from V and 5 bases from J, leaving 4 bases between. The CDR3 is made up of 11 amino acids. The DNA of the CDR3 is TGTGCCAGCAGCCCAAATGAAAAACTGTTTTTT. Residues: CASSPNEKLFF.

The chain carries TRBV3-1 (or the pseudogene TRBV3-2) and TRBJ1-2; 7 nucleotides match TRBD1. This CDR3 region has 15 residues. V was clipped by 1 base and J by 4 bases; unmatched bases: 6. In germline, CDR1 is LGHDT, CDR2 YNNKEL (reference sequence). This CDR3 reads CASSQGQGGGYGYTF. CDR3 coding DNA: TGTGCCAGCAGCCAAGGCCAGGGGGGCGGCTATGGCTACACCTTC.

The gene calls are TRBV5-1 and TRBJ2-7; D perhaps matches TRBD1 (6 bases). Germline V gives CDR1 SGHRS, CDR2 YFSETQ. The CDR3 is 15 amino acids. The germline V and J ends were trimmed by 4 bases and 0 bases, with 14 bases remaining between them. CDR3: CASSGGDTYSYEQYF. Written as DNA, the CDR3 is TGCGCCAGCAGCGGTGGGGACACCTACTCCTACGAGCAGTACTTC.

This clone appeared a single time. The chain couples TRBV11-3 to TRBJ2-1, with 7 bases lining up with TRBD1. Germline loops: CDR1 SGHNT, CDR2 YENEEA. This CDR3 spans 14 amino acids. Trimming at V came to 5 bases and at J to 0 bases, leaving 1 base not matched to a gene. The DNA of the CDR3 is TGTGCCAGCAGCCAGGGGGACTCCTACAATGAGCAGTTCTTC. Encoded protein: CASSQGDSYNEQFF. The full variable domain, rest sourced from reference TRBV11-3 and TRBJ2-1, is EAGVVQSPRYKIIEKKQPVAFWCNPISGHNTLYWYLQNLGQGPELLIRYENEEAVDDSQLPKDRFSAERLKGVDSTLKIQPAELGDSAVYLCASSQGDSYNEQFFGPGTRLTVL.

V usage is TRBV6-5 and J usage is TRBJ1-2; 7 bases align to TRBD1. CDR1 MNHEY and CDR2 SVGAGI come from the germline V gene. This CDR3 has 15 residues. With 0 bases clipped from V and 4 bases from J, the junction kept 5 bases outside the gene matches. The CDR3 loop reads CASSYSGTDIYGYTF. The CDR3, as DNA: TGTGCCAGCAGTTACTCCGGGACAGACATCTATGGCTACACCTTC.

V usage is TRBV11-2 and J usage is TRBJ2-7; 11 bases are a match to TRBD1. CDR1 is SGHAT and CDR2 is FQNNGV in the germline V gene. The CDR3 covers 15 residues. J was trimmed by 7 bases and V by 5 bases; bases with no gene match: 10. This CDR3 is CASSIGQGAPEEQYF. The CDR3 coding sequence is TGTGCCAGCAGCATTGGACAGGGGGCGCCGGAGGAGCAGTACTTC.

The V and J genes are TRBV6-5 and TRBJ2-6; TRBD2 matches at 7 bases. With V trimmed by 6 bases and J by 13 bases, 9 bases remained unmatched. The length of the CDR3 is 13 residues. Germline V gives CDR1 MNHEY, CDR2 SVGAGI. CDR3 DNA: TGTGCCAGCAGACTCACGGGGGAGGGAGTCCTGACTTTC. Protein product: CASRLTGEGVLTF.

The rearrangement links TRBV6-4 to TRBJ2-3; no clear D. V was shortened by 3 bases and J by 6 bases, with 10 bases between the two germline ends. The CDR3 sequence is 13 residues long. Germline V CDR1 and CDR2: MRHNA, SNTAGT. In DNA form, the CDR3 reads TGTGCCAGCAGTGAGAGGAGAAGCGATACGCAGTATTTT. Amino acid sequence: CASSERRSDTQYF.

This sequence joins TRBV19 and TRBJ1-3; D ambiguous. This CDR3 has 15 amino acids. Germline V CDR1 and CDR2: LNHDA, SQIVND (reference sequence). The ends were cut back, 1 base at V and 3 bases at J, with 10 bases in the middle. CDR3 sequence: CASSIGTSSGNTIYF. CDR3 coding DNA: TGTGCCAGTAGTATAGGTACTTCTAGTGGAAACACCATATATTTT.

This clone was observed a few times. This chain connects TRBV9 to TRBJ1-6, with D possibly matching TRBD1 (5 bases). The germline V gene has CDR1 SGDLS and CDR2 YYNGEE. The CDR3 covers 17 residues. Trimming took off 4 bases at V and 4 bases at J, with 18 bases between the two ends. In nucleotides, the CDR3 is TGTGCCAGCAGCCCATCTGGAGGGGCCACGTATAATTCACCCCTCCACTTT. It encodes CASSPSGGATYNSPLHF.

The CDR3 DNA reads as TGCAGTGCTAGTTTGACTAGCGGGGGTCAAGAGACCCAGTACTTC. As protein: CSASLTSGGQETQYF. This chain links TRBV20-1 with TRBJ2-5; 12 bases are shared with TRBD2. This CDR3 has 15 residues. J lost 2 bases, V lost 3 bases, and 4 bases had no gene match. From germline, CDR1 is DFQATT and CDR2 SNEGSKA (reference sequence).

This rearrangement joins TRBV3-1 (or the pseudogene TRBV3-2) to TRBJ2-5, with a possible D match to TRBD2 (5 bases). The germline gives CDR1 LGHDT, CDR2 YNNKEL (reference sequence). V was trimmed by 1 base and J by 4 bases, leaving 10 bases between them. The CDR3 runs 14 residues. The CDR3 DNA is TGTGCCAGCAGCCAAGCCGGGGTGCCAGAGACCCAGTACTTC. As protein: CASSQAGVPETQYF.

This rearrangement joins TRBV7-9 to TRBJ2-7, with D perhaps matching TRBD2 (6 bases). Germline lookup yields CDR1 SEHNR and CDR2 FQNEAQ (reference sequence). There are 14 residues in the CDR3. The V end lost 4 bases, the J end lost 5 bases, and 15 bases lay between the germline ends. CDR3 nucleotides: TGTGCCAGCAGCTCCTCAGGGAGGATGAACGAGCAGTACTTC. Protein sequence: CASSSSGRMNEQYF.

The chain couples TRBV7-7 to TRBJ2-6; D is possibly TRBD2 (5 bases). Between the trimmed V and J ends, which lost 5 bases and 4 bases, there was a span of 15 bases. Germline values: CDR1 SSHAT, CDR2 FNYEAQ (reference sequence). This CDR3 contains 16 residues. CDR3 protein: CASSPQSGSGANVLTF. Here the CDR3 DNA reads TGTGCCAGCAGCCCCCAGTCGGGGAGCGGGGCCAACGTCCTGACTTTC. The full variable domain, completed using reference TRBV7-7 and TRBJ2-6, is GAGVSQSPRYKVTKRGQDVTLRCDPISSHATLYWYQQALGQGPEFLTYFNYEAQPDKSGLPSDRFSAERPEGSISTLTIQRTEQRDSAMYRCASSPQSGSGANVLTFGAGSRLTVL.

This sequence joins TRBV15 and TRBJ2-3, with D maybe TRBD2 (6 bases). The CDR3 loop spans 17 amino acids. The germline V gene has CDR1 LNHNV and CDR2 YYDKDF (reference sequence). Deletions cut 1 base from V and 2 bases from J, with 16 bases between. CDR3 sequence (DNA): TGTGCCACCAGCAGAGGCGGAGGGTTTACCCACACAGATACGCAGTATTTT. It is translated as CATSRGGGFTHTDTQYF.

V gene TRBV12-3 or TRBV12-4 combines with J gene TRBJ1-2; D remains ambiguous. This CDR3 region has 13 residues. The ends were cut back, 3 bases at V and 2 bases at J, with 7 bases in the middle. This CDR3 reads CASSFGRNYGYTF. The CDR3, as DNA: TGTGCCAGCAGTTTCGGGAGGAACTATGGCTACACCTTC.